This entry is about one T cell receptor (beta chain). Method: immunoSEQ multiplex PCR; TCRdb's copy keeps in-frame clones and lacks some. The sample includes some 380,000 clones, nearly 90% of them seen just once. This sample was included in a study of blood T cell repertoires in COVID-19. At the level of the study: Samples taken during acute and convalescent COVID-19 were collected in the United States, Italy and Spain.

Germline CDR1 and CDR2: SEHNR and FQNEAQ (reference sequence). V dropped 5 bases and J dropped 4; count of bases not matched to a gene: 10. The CDR3 runs to 15 residues. Sequencing input: PBMCs or T cells enriched from blood (not recorded which). This clonotype originated in a middle-aged woman with acute COVID-19. The chain links TRBV7-9 to TRBJ2-7; 8 nucleotides align to TRBD1. DNA for the CDR3: TGTGCCAGCAGCCCAGGGACAGGCCTGGAATACGAGCAGTACTTC. As protein: CASSPGTGLEYEQYF.